This entry features one TCR beta chain sequence. Its antigen is unidentified. This entry is derived from a study of T cells in tumors after PD-1 blockade. V lost 8 bases and J 0 bases, leaving 17 bases between the germline ends. The CDR3 is made up of 16 amino acids. CDR1 is MDHEN, CDR2 SYDVKM, per germline. The method was immunoSEQ multiplex PCR; TCRdb's version includes in-frame clones alone and lacks a portion of them. Of about 48,000 clones listed, 81% are singletons. Study-wide findings and caveats: Peripheral recruitment is suggested, as some novel exhausted tumor clones were in pre-treatment blood.

This TCR derives from a human donor with basal cell carcinoma. V is TRBV28 and J is TRBJ1-5, with D possibly matching TRBD1 (6 bases). Material: PBMCs, obtained before anti-PD-1 treatment. CDR3 coding DNA: TGTGCCAGCGTCGAAAAGGGACACTTTAGCAATCAGCCCCAGCATTTT. Protein: CASVEKGHFSNQPQHF.